A selection of T cell receptor beta chains follows, all from one sample in a study of blood T cell repertoires in COVID-19. Profiled with immunoSEQ multiplex PCR; TCRdb holds only in-frame clones, not every one. The sample contains 100,000 to 150,000 clones, around nine tenths of which appear only once. Specimen: peripheral blood. These receptors originate from a woman in her seventies with COVID-19, enrolled during active disease. Each CDR3 is given with its conserved first and last residue. The D gene is left open where the match is weak. Size is omitted from some rows. Given values are once, few, many or a class for expanded clones.

>TRBD1|TRBJ2-2|17|TRBV28|NA
TGTGCCAGCAGTTCCCTGAGGAGGACAGGGGGAACCGGGGAGCTGTTTTTT
CASSSLRRTGGTGELFF
>NA|TRBJ2-7|14|TRBV5-1|NA
TGCGCCAGCAGCTTGGGGGACACCCTTGACGAGCAGTACTTC
CASSLGDTLDEQYF
>NA|TRBJ1-3|14|TRBV4-1|NA
TGCGCCAGCAGCCTGACTGACTCTGGAAACACCATATATTTT
CASSLTDSGNTIYF
>NA|TRBJ2-1|15|TRBV6-6|NA
TGTGCCAGCAGTCCCGTGAGGTCATCCTACAATGAGCAGTTCTTC
CASSPVRSSYNEQFF
>TRBD1|TRBJ2-2|17|TRBV10-3|NA
TGTGCCATCAGTTCGGTCAGGGACAGGGCGAACACCGGGGAGCTGTTTTTT
CAISSVRDRANTGELFF
>TRBD1|TRBJ2-5|16|TRBV11-2|NA
TGTGCCAGCAGCTCCCCGGGGACAGCCTCAACAGAGACCCAGTACTTC
CASSSPGTASTETQYF
>NA|TRBJ2-7|13|TRBV18|NA
TGTGCCAGCTCACCACCGAACGGCTACGAGCAGTACTTC
CASSPPNGYEQYF
>TRBD1|TRBJ2-3|14|TRBV5-1|NA
TGCGCCACCCGAACAGGGGGAGGCACAGATACGCAGTATTTT
CATRTGGGTDTQYF
>TRBD1|TRBJ2-1|14|TRBV29-1|NA
TGCAGCTCACTCAGGGACAGCTCCTACAATGAGCAGTTCTTC
CSSLRDSSYNEQFF
>TRBD2|TRBJ2-5|15|TRBV5-1|NA
TGCGCCAGCAGCTTGGTCGGGGGGGAAGGAGAGACCCAGTACTTC
CASSLVGGEGETQYF
>TRBD2|TRBJ2-1|14|TRBV6-5|NA
TGTGCCAGCACCCCGACTAGCTTTCGTCATGAGCAGTTCTTC
CASTPTSFRHEQFF
>TRBD1|TRBJ1-6|15|TRBV2|few
TGTGCCAGCAGTACACGGACAGGTTCAAATTCACCCCTCCACTTT
CASSTRTGSNSPLHF
>NA|TRBJ1-2|17|TRBV6-4|few
TGTGCCAGCAGTGACTCCGAACACCTTACAGGGCCCGTTGGCTACACCTTC
CASSDSEHLTGPVGYTF
>TRBD2|TRBJ2-2|17|TRBV30|NA
TGTGCCTGGAGTAGGGGACTAGCGGGGGCTAACACCGGGGAGCTGTTTTTT
CAWSRGLAGANTGELFF
>TRBD1|TRBJ2-1|13|TRBV6-5|few
TGTGCCAGCAGTTCCCGACAGGGAAATGAGCAGTTCTTC
CASSSRQGNEQFF
>TRBD1|TRBJ2-3|15|TRBV7-9|NA
TGTGCCAGCAGCCCTACAGGGGGCGGCACAGATACGCAGTATTTT
CASSPTGGGTDTQYF
>NA|TRBJ1-5|14|TRBV6-5|once
TGTGCCAGCAGCAAGGACAGACCGAATCAGCCCCAGCATTTT
CASSKDRPNQPQHF
>TRBD1|TRBJ1-5|16|TRBV6-6|few
TGTGCCAGCAGTTCAAGGACAGGGGGATCGGACCAGCCCCAGCATTTT
CASSSRTGGSDQPQHF
>NA|TRBJ2-7|12|TRBV28|NA
TGTGCCAGCAGTTCCCACTCTACGAGGCAGTACTTC
CASSSHSTRQYF
>TRBD1|TRBJ2-7|15|TRBV2|NA
TGTGCCAGCAGTGAAAGGGACAGCCCTGAGGACGAGCAGTACTTC
CASSERDSPEDEQYF
>NA|TRBJ1-3|14|TRBV7-9|NA
TGTGCCAGCAGCTTGATGGGGGCGGGAAACACCATATATTTT
CASSLMGAGNTIYF
>NA|TRBJ2-7|18|TRBV6-4|NA
TGTGCCAGCAGTGACCCGGTATTGATCGACAGAATCTCCTACGAGCAGTACTTC
CASSDPVLIDRISYEQYF
>TRBD1|TRBJ1-4|14|TRBV28|NA
TGTGCCAGCAGTTTTTCAGGGGGAGGAGAAAAACTGTTTTTT
CASSFSGGGEKLFF
>NA|TRBJ2-6|16|TRBV7-2|NA
TGTGCCAGCAGCTTGGGCCCCAACTCTGGGGCCAACGTCCTGACTTTC
CASSLGPNSGANVLTF
>NA|TRBJ2-7|12|TRBV2|NA
TGTGCCAGCATTAGGACTGGGCACGAGCAGTACTTC
CASIRTGHEQYF
>TRBD1|TRBJ1-4|16|TRBV19|NA
TGTGCCAGTAGACGTTCGACGGGACAGAGCTACGAAAAACTGTTTTTT
CASRRSTGQSYEKLFF
>TRBD2|TRBJ2-1|15|TRBV20-1|once
TGCAGTGCCAGTTCGGGACTAGCGGGGGCGGCTGAGCAGTTCTTC
CSASSGLAGAAEQFF
>NA|TRBJ1-1|14|TRBV18|NA
TGTGCCAGCTCCCCGGGCGGGAGGAACACTGAAGCTTTCTTT
CASSPGGRNTEAFF
>TRBD2|TRBJ2-7|13|TRBV6-5|NA
TGTGCCAGCAGACTCCAAGGCGGGGGAATGCAGTACTTC
CASRLQGGGMQYF
>NA|TRBJ1-2|13|TRBV3-1/TRBV3-2|NA
TGTGCCAGCAGCCAAACCCCCAGGTCGGGCTACACCTTC
CASSQTPRSGYTF